This record concerns one T cell receptor beta chain sequence. No antigen is known for it. Primed by a sample-barcoded 5' primer and a J-beta primer mix, a second PCR proceeded for roughly 6 to 12 cycles. TCRdb independently ran MiXCR on the 5' RACE reads; one entry per CDR3 protein. The repertoire holds some 800,000 distinct CDR3 sequences, with 20% to 25% as singletons. This record belongs to a study of blood T cells in healthy people across ages. The study, taken as a whole, reports: The study found TCR beta diversity correlated strongly with naive T cell percentage.

The same sample was also studied in work on T cells of mothers and their children. That source adds: Similar effects of thymic selection on TCR recombination output were recorded in related and unrelated pairs.

Sequencing input: blood. This clonotype was obtained from a boy aged 5-17 years in good health.

This CDR3 is CSASREYGYTF. The CDR3 DNA sequence: TGCAGTGCTAGCCGGGAGTATGGCTACACCTTC. The chain has TRBV20-1 and TRBJ1-2; D remains unclear. The CDR3 extends over 11 amino acids. Trimming took 3 bases from V and 5 from J, leaving 7 bases between them. CDR1 is DFQATT and CDR2 is SNEGSKA in the germline V gene (reference sequence).